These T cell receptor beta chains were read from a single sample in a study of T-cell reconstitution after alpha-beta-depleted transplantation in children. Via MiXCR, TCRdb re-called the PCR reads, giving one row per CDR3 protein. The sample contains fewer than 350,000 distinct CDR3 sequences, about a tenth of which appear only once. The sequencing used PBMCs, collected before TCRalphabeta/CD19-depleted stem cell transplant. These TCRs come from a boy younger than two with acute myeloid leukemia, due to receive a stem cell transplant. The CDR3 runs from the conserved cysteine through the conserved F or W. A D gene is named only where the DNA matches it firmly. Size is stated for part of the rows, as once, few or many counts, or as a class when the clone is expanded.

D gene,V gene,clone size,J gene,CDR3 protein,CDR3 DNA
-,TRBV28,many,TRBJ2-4,CASRGDSHPPRDIQYF,TGTGCCAGCAGGGGTGACAGCCACCCCCCCAGGGACATTCAGTACTTC
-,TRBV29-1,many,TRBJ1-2,CSVEGGDYGYTF,TGCAGCGTTGAAGGGGGAGATTATGGCTACACCTTC
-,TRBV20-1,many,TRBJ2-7,CSARVVGDYYEQYF,TGCAGTGCTAGAGTTGTGGGGGATTACTACGAGCAGTACTTC
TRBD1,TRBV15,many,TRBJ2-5,CATSEGQGEETQYF,TGTGCCACCAGCGAGGGGCAGGGGGAGGAGACCCAGTACTTC
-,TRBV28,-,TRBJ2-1,CASSPSDTGTQFF,TGTGCCAGCAGTCCCTCAGACACAGGGACGCAGTTCTTC
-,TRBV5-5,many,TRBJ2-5,CASSPGGQAGETQYF,TGTGCCAGCAGCCCTGGAGGGCAGGCGGGAGAGACCCAGTACTTC
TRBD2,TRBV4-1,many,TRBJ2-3,CASSPEEGLAGEGDTQYF,TGCGCCAGCAGCCCCGAAGAAGGACTAGCGGGGGAAGGAGATACGCAGTATTTT
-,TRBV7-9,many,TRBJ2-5,CASSTWRRSIQETQYF,TGTGCCAGCAGCACTTGGCGTAGGTCCATCCAAGAGACCCAGTACTTC
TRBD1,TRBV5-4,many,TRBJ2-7,CASSLWDRGYEQYF,TGTGCCAGCAGCTTGTGGGACAGGGGCTACGAGCAGTACTTC
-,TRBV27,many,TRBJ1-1,CASSLEGPIDEAFF,TGTGCCAGCAGTTTAGAAGGACCGATCGATGAAGCTTTCTTT
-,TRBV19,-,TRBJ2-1,CASSPGSVEQFF,TGTGCCAGTAGCCCTGGTTCCGTTGAGCAGTTCTTC
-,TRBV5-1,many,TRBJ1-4,CASSFSWTASNEKLFF,TGCGCCAGCAGCTTCTCCTGGACAGCCTCTAATGAAAAACTGTTTTTT
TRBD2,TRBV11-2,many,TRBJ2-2,CASSFSGRAVELFF,TGTGCCAGCAGCTTTAGCGGGAGGGCCGTGGAGCTGTTTTTT
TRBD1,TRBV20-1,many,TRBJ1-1,CSALGTGKNTEAFF,TGCAGTGCCCTTGGGACAGGGAAGAACACTGAAGCTTTCTTT
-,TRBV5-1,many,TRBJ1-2,CASSWTGTAGGYTF,TGCGCCAGCAGCTGGACCGGGACTGCCGGCGGCTACACCTTC
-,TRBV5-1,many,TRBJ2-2,CASSLGKAGELFF,TGCGCCAGCAGCTTGGGCAAAGCCGGGGAGCTGTTTTTT
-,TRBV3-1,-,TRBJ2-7,CASSPPGTLRNEQYF,TGTGCCAGCAGCCCCCCAGGGACCCTTAGAAACGAGCAGTACTTC
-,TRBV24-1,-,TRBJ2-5,CATSELRDSETQYF,TGTGCCACCAGTGAACTGCGGGATAGCGAGACCCAGTACTTC
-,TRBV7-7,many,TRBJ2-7,CAQTGQEYEQYF,TGTGCTCAAACTGGGCAGGAGTACGAGCAGTACTTC
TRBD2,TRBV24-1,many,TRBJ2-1,CATSASSGRVAKEQFF,TGTGCCACCAGTGCCTCTAGCGGGAGGGTCGCCAAGGAGCAGTTCTTC
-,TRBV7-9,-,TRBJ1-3,CASSLVVSGNTIYF,TGTGCCAGCAGCTTAGTTGTATCTGGAAACACCATATATTTT
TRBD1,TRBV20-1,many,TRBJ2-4,CSARKRGQAGVIAKNIQYF,TGCAGTGCTAGAAAAAGGGGACAGGCTGGAGTCATAGCCAAAAACATTCAGTACTTC
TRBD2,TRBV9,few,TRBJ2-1,CASSATSGTNNEQFF,TGTGCCAGCAGCGCAACTAGCGGGACGAACAATGAGCAGTTCTTC
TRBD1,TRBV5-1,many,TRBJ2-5,CASSLATGKGRTQYF,TGCGCCAGCAGCTTGGCGACAGGGAAGGGTCGGACCCAGTACTTC
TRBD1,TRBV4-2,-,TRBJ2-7,CASSQDPGQGVYEQYF,TGTGCCAGCAGCCAAGATCCGGGACAGGGGGTCTACGAGCAGTACTTC
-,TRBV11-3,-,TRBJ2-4,CASKEGTKNIQYF,TGTGCCAGCAAGGAGGGCACCAAAAACATTCAGTACTTC
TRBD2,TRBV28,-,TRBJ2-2,CASSFWGLAGITTGELFF,TGTGCCAGCAGTTTTTGGGGACTAGCGGGGATTACCACCGGGGAGCTGTTTTTT
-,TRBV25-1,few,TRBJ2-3,CASSEGRGGDTQYF,TGTGCCAGCAGTGAAGGCAGGGGAGGAGATACGCAGTATTTT
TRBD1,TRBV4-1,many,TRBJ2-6,CASSQDPLGTALGSGANVLTF,TGCGCCAGCAGCCAAGATCCCTTAGGGACAGCTTTGGGCTCTGGGGCCAACGTCCTGACTTTC
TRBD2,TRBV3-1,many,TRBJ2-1,CASSQARTSGSYEQFF,TGTGCCAGCAGCCAGGCTCGGACTAGCGGGAGCTATGAGCAGTTCTTC
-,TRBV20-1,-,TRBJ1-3,CSARDPWGGVSGNTIYF,TGCAGTGCTAGAGATCCTTGGGGGGGGGTCTCTGGAAACACCATATATTTT
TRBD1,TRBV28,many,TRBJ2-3,CASSYGTADTQYF,TGTGCCAGCAGTTACGGGACAGCAGATACGCAGTATTTT
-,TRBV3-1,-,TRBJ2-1,CASSQGLPPYNEQFF,TGTGCCAGCAGCCAAGGACTCCCACCCTACAATGAGCAGTTCTTC
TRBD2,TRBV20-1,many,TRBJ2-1,CSARDRTSPYNEQFF,TGCAGTGCTAGAGATAGGACTAGCCCGTACAATGAGCAGTTCTTC
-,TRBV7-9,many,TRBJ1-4,CASTLSTTNEKLFF,TGTGCCAGCACCCTGTCTACAACTAATGAAAAACTGTTTTTT
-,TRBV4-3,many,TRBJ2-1,CASSQVAFLSSYNEQFF,TGCGCCAGCAGCCAAGTTGCCTTCCTGAGCTCCTACAATGAGCAGTTCTTC
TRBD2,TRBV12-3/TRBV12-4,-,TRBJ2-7,CASSLSAAGGFDEQYF,TGTGCCAGCAGTTTAAGTGCAGCGGGGGGGTTTGACGAGCAGTACTTC
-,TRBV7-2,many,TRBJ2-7,CASSPHLVPNYEQYF,TGTGCCAGCAGCCCCCACTTAGTTCCAAATTACGAGCAGTACTTC
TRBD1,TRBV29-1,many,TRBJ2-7,CSVIPGTGFYEQYF,TGCAGCGTGATCCCCGGGACAGGGTTCTACGAGCAGTACTTC
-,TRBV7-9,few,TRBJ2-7,CASSPPPRFYEQYF,TGTGCCAGCAGCCCCCCCCCTCGCTTCTACGAGCAGTACTTC
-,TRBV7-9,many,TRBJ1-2,CASSLVSTFSYGYTF,TGTGCCAGCAGCTTAGTTAGCACTTTTTCCTATGGCTACACCTTC
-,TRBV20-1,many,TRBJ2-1,CSASGRAPNLAEQFF,TGCAGTGCTAGCGGACGGGCCCCGAACCTGGCTGAGCAGTTCTTC
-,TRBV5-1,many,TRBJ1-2,CASSLVTGAQYGYTF,TGCGCCAGCAGCTTGGTGACCGGGGCCCAGTATGGCTACACCTTC
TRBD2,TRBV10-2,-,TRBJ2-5,CASSESGAGGGETQYF,TGCGCCAGCAGTGAGTCGGGAGCGGGGGGGGGAGAGACCCAGTACTTC
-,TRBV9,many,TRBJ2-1,CASSAALRAGNNEQFF,TGTGCCAGCAGCGCCGCTCTGAGGGCTGGTAATAATGAGCAGTTCTTC
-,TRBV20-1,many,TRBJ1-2,CSARELGGRYGYTF,TGCAGTGCTAGAGAATTGGGGGGCCGATATGGCTACACCTTC
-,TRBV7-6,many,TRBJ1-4,CASSLRGRANEKLFF,TGTGCCAGCAGCTTAAGGGGTAGGGCTAATGAAAAACTGTTTTTT